A selection of T cell receptor beta chains follows, all from one sample in a study of blood T cells in healthy people across ages. MiXCR, run by TCRdb on the 5' RACE reads, gives a single entry per CDR3 protein. The sample yields 700,000 to 800,000 distinct CDR3 sequences, roughly two fifths seen once. Sequenced material: blood. These receptors originate from a woman aged 55-69 years in good health. CDR3s include the opening cysteine and the closing phenylalanine or tryptophan. Fields, in order: J gene, V gene, clone size, D gene, CDR3 DNA, CDR3 protein. D genes are given only for firm matches. Size values are once, few and many counts, or a class for expanded clones, and some rows have none.

j_gene: TRBJ1-2; v_gene: TRBV25-1; abundance: few; d_gene: .; CDR3nt: TGTGCCAGCAGTGACGAGGTGAACTATGGCTACACCTTC; CDR3aa: CASSDEVNYGYTF
j_gene: TRBJ2-3; v_gene: TRBV29-1; abundance: .; d_gene: TRBD2; CDR3nt: TGCAGCGTTGACCTAGCGGCCACCACAGATACGCAGTATTTT; CDR3aa: CSVDLAATTDTQYF
j_gene: TRBJ2-7; v_gene: TRBV5-1; abundance: .; d_gene: TRBD1; CDR3nt: TGCGCCAGCAGTTCCGGGACAGGGAGCACCTACGAGCAGTACTTC; CDR3aa: CASSSGTGSTYEQYF
j_gene: TRBJ2-3; v_gene: TRBV5-6; abundance: once; d_gene: .; CDR3nt: TGTGCCAGCAGCTTGTATGCTACTAGCACAGATACGCAGTATTTT; CDR3aa: CASSLYATSTDTQYF
j_gene: TRBJ1-1; v_gene: TRBV7-2; abundance: .; d_gene: TRBD1; CDR3nt: TGTGCCAGCAGCTTAGTGCGGGGGACAGGGGTGAACACTGAAGCTTTCTTT; CDR3aa: CASSLVRGTGVNTEAFF
j_gene: TRBJ2-3; v_gene: TRBV28; abundance: .; d_gene: TRBD1; CDR3nt: TGTGCCAGCAGTCCGGGGACAGTCTTAGATACGCAGTATTTT; CDR3aa: CASSPGTVLDTQYF
j_gene: TRBJ2-5; v_gene: TRBV19; abundance: .; d_gene: TRBD1; CDR3nt: TGTGCCAGTAGTTGGGCCCCGGACAGGGCGGAGACCCAGTACTTC; CDR3aa: CASSWAPDRAETQYF
j_gene: TRBJ2-4; v_gene: TRBV6-5; abundance: .; d_gene: .; CDR3nt: TGTGCCAGCAGTTACGCCGGGGTAGGCATTCAGTACTTC; CDR3aa: CASSYAGVGIQYF
j_gene: TRBJ2-5; v_gene: TRBV19; abundance: .; d_gene: .; CDR3nt: TGTGCCAGTAGTATAGGGGGCTACCAAGAGACCCAGTACTTC; CDR3aa: CASSIGGYQETQYF
j_gene: TRBJ2-1; v_gene: TRBV6-6; abundance: .; d_gene: TRBD2; CDR3nt: TGTGCCAGCAGTATTCGCGGGGGGGCCTACAATGAGCAGTTCTTC; CDR3aa: CASSIRGGAYNEQFF
j_gene: TRBJ2-3; v_gene: TRBV3-1; abundance: few; d_gene: TRBD2; CDR3nt: TGTGCCAGCAGCCAAGGGACTAGCGGGGGCCTCACAGATACGCAGTATTTT; CDR3aa: CASSQGTSGGLTDTQYF
j_gene: TRBJ1-5; v_gene: TRBV6-5; abundance: .; d_gene: TRBD1; CDR3nt: TGTGCCAGCAGCCCACAGGGGGTAGGCAATCAGCCCCAGCATTTT; CDR3aa: CASSPQGVGNQPQHF
j_gene: TRBJ1-1; v_gene: TRBV5-5; abundance: few; d_gene: TRBD1; CDR3nt: TGTGCCAGCAGCTTGGTTTCCGGGACAGGGATCACTGAAGCTTTCTTT; CDR3aa: CASSLVSGTGITEAFF
j_gene: TRBJ1-2; v_gene: TRBV7-8; abundance: few; d_gene: TRBD1; CDR3nt: TGTGCCAGCAAGGACAGGGAGTTGTCTAACTATGGCTACACCTTC; CDR3aa: CASKDRELSNYGYTF
j_gene: TRBJ2-3; v_gene: TRBV18; abundance: many; d_gene: .; CDR3nt: TGTGCCAGCTCACCACGCCCTATCGGCGGGGATACGCAGTATTTT; CDR3aa: CASSPRPIGGDTQYF
j_gene: TRBJ1-2; v_gene: TRBV29-1; abundance: .; d_gene: .; CDR3nt: TGCAGCGCCAGTTTGAACAGTCGAGCTAACTATGGCTACACCTTC; CDR3aa: CSASLNSRANYGYTF
j_gene: TRBJ1-2; v_gene: TRBV12-3/TRBV12-4; abundance: .; d_gene: .; CDR3nt: TGTGCCAGCAGTTTTCACGAGGCCCCGGGGACTGGCTACACCTTC; CDR3aa: CASSFHEAPGTGYTF
j_gene: TRBJ1-5; v_gene: TRBV12-3/TRBV12-4; abundance: few; d_gene: .; CDR3nt: TGTGCCAGCAGTCCCGAGGACCTTGGGGATCAGCCCCAGCATTTT; CDR3aa: CASSPEDLGDQPQHF
j_gene: TRBJ2-5; v_gene: TRBV2; abundance: .; d_gene: .; CDR3nt: TGTGCCAGCAGCGCCCGGGGCCTTACGGGAGAGACCCAGTACTTC; CDR3aa: CASSARGLTGETQYF
j_gene: TRBJ2-4; v_gene: TRBV7-2; abundance: .; d_gene: TRBD2; CDR3nt: TGTGCCAGCAGCTTAGTACTAGCGGGGGGCTCGGAGCAGTACTTC; CDR3aa: CASSLVLAGGSEQYF
j_gene: TRBJ2-7; v_gene: TRBV11-2; abundance: .; d_gene: .; CDR3nt: TGTGCCAGCAGCTTCCGCTCGGGAGCCACTAGGGGCTACGAGCAGTACTTC; CDR3aa: CASSFRSGATRGYEQYF
j_gene: TRBJ1-5; v_gene: TRBV6-5; abundance: .; d_gene: .; CDR3nt: TGTGCCAGCAGCAGAGGACGGCTTAGCAATCAGCCCCAGCATTTT; CDR3aa: CASSRGRLSNQPQHF
j_gene: TRBJ2-7; v_gene: TRBV27; abundance: .; d_gene: TRBD2; CDR3nt: TGTGCCAGCAGTACCTCTAGCGGGAGTTTTCGCGAGCAGTACTTC; CDR3aa: CASSTSSGSFREQYF